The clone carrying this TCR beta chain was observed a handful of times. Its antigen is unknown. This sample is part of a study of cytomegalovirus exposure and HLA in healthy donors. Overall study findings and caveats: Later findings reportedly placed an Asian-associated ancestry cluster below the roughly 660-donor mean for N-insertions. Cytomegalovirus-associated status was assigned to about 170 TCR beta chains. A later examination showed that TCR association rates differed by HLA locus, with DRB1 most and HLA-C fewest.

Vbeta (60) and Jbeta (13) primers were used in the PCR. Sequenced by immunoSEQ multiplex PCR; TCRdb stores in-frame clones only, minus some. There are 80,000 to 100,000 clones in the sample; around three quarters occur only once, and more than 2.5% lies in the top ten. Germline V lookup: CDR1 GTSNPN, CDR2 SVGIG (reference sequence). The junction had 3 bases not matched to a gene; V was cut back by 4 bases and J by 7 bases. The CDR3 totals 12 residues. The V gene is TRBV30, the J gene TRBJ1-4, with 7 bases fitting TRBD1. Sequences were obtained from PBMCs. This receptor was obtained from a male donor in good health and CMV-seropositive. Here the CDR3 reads CAWNGQAEKLFF. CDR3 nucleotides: TGTGCCTGGAATGGACAGGCTGAAAAACTGTTTTTT. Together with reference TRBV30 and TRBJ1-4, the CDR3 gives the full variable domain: SQTIHQWPATLVQPVGSPLSLECTVEGTSNPNLYWYRQAAGRGLQLLFYSVGIGQISSEVPQNLSASRPQDRQFILSSKKLLLSDSGFYLCAWNGQAEKLFFGSGTQLSVL.